This is a list of T cell receptor beta chains from one sample in a study of OX40 agonist ivuxolimab in advanced cancers. Assay used: immunoSEQ multiplex PCR; TCRdb lists only in-frame clones, some missing. The sample yields fewer than 15,000 clones, approximately 80% seen once. The sample in question was CD4+ or CD8+ T cells sorted from blood, obtained in a trial of the OX40 agonist ivuxolimab. Receptors were obtained from an adult with an advanced solid tumor such as melanoma, head and neck, liver or kidney cancer. CDR3s leave out the opening cysteine and the closing phenylalanine or tryptophan. Fields, in order: J gene, CDR3 length, V gene, CDR3 protein.

>TRBJ1-4|15|TRBV7-9
ASSPPPEQGVSEKLF
>TRBJ2-6|14|TRBV11-2
ASNPGTGAGANVLT
>TRBJ1-3|13|TRBV27
ASSLTWGSGNTIY
>TRBJ2-7|12|TRBV6-5
ASSYVGEAYEQY
>TRBJ1-1|11|TRBV27
ASSWKQGGEAF
>TRBJ2-3|15|TRBV4-3
ASSQIIDAGGTDTQY
>TRBJ2-1|12|TRBV29-1
SVEGWGQPNEQF
>TRBJ1-1|10|TRBV28
ASSYGGTEAF
>TRBJ1-6|12|TRBV15
ATKQGRDNSPLH
>TRBJ2-7|12|TRBV2
ASSEEDRIYEQY
>TRBJ2-7|11|TRBV11-2
ASSFHNGYEQY
>TRBJ2-2|11|TRBV29-1
SVTAQNTGELF
>TRBJ2-7|12|TRBV5-4
ASSHRDRPYEQY
>TRBJ1-2|14|TRBV4-3
ASSPGTGVRYYGYT
>TRBJ1-1|13|TRBV10-3
AISEKGGMNTEAF
>TRBJ1-1|10|TRBV12-5
ASGHQGNEAF
>TRBJ2-7|14|TRBV7-9
ASSLLAGGNSYEQY
>TRBJ2-3|13|TRBV5-4
ASSLIAGGTDTQY
>TRBJ1-1|10|TRBV7-9
ASSLLDMRAF
>TRBJ1-6|13|TRBV5-6
ASSFGTGDNSPLH
>TRBJ2-3|9|TRBV19
ATSFTDTQY
>TRBJ1-1|14|TRBV6-6
ASSYFGTVMNTEAF
>TRBJ2-3|10|TRBV7-2
ASSLTGDTQY
>TRBJ2-7|11|TRBV6-5
ASSLTEQNEQY
>TRBJ2-3|13|TRBV11-2
ASSLIPGATDTQY
>TRBJ2-3|11|TRBV9
ASSVVGSDTQY
>TRBJ1-1|11|TRBV7-9
ASSAGPLPEAF
>TRBJ2-2|13|TRBV5-5
ASSPFWGWTGELF
>TRBJ1-1|10|TRBV7-9
ASSLGVAEAF
>TRBJ2-7|12|TRBV7-9
ASSRFSESYEQY
>TRBJ2-7|10|TRBV6-1
ASSKLIYEQY
>TRBJ2-7|9|TRBV7-9
ASWGWGEQY
>TRBJ2-3|10|TRBV6-1
ASSYRTDTQY
>TRBJ1-2|14|TRBV7-2
ASSLDRAGTNYGYT
>TRBJ1-1|12|TRBV6-6
ASSYSIQGTEAF
>TRBJ2-7|8|TRBV20-1
SAFLTEQY
>TRBJ1-2|11|TRBV9
ASSVGQDYGYT
>TRBJ1-3|9|TRBV6-6
ASRAGNTIY
>TRBJ1-1|11|TRBV19
ASSLRLNTEAF
>TRBJ2-1|13|TRBV4-1
ASSQGTSGGEEQF
>TRBJ2-4|11|TRBV4-1
ASSQDMGNPCY
>TRBJ1-6|15|TRBV7-2
ASNRSPEGSYNSPLH
>TRBJ2-7|10|TRBV2
ASRAGAYEQY
>TRBJ1-1|12|TRBV4-3
ASSQGAGDPEAF
>TRBJ1-5|10|TRBV30
AWETDGQPQH
>TRBJ1-3|11|TRBV9
ASSPWGGNTIY
>TRBJ2-6|14|TRBV11-2
ASTHSGERGANVLT
>TRBJ1-2|13|TRBV7-8
ASSPQGTSSYGYT
>TRBJ1-2|11|TRBV15
ATSRDPSAGYT
>TRBJ2-1|12|TRBV7-9
ASNPPPYYNEQF
>TRBJ2-3|12|TRBV7-6
ASSLAGWTDTQY
>TRBJ2-2|15|TRBV12-5
ASGLGPGPANTGELF